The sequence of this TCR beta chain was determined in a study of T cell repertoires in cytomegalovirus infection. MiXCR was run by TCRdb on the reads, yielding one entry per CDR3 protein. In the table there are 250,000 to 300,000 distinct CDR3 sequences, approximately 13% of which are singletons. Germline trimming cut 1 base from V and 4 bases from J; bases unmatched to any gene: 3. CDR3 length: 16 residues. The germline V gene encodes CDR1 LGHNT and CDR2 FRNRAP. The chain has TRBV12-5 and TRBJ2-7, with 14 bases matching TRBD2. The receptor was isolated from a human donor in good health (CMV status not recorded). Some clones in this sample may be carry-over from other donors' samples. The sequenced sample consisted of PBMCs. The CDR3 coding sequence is TGTGCTAGTGGTTTGGGAGGACTAGCGGGGGGATACGAGCAGTACTTC. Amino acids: CASGLGGLAGGYEQYF.